This T cell receptor (beta chain) was identified during a study of tumor-infiltrating lymphocytes in localized non-small cell lung cancer. Sequencing was performed with immunoSEQ multiplex PCR; in TCRdb, only in-frame clones are kept and a portion is missing. The data contain 6,000 to 9,000 clones, less than 75% of them singletons. This CDR3 comprises 12 residues. In germline, CDR1 is MNHNY, CDR2 SVGAGI (reference sequence). Trimming cost V 2 bases and J 5 bases, with 4 bases left between them. The rearrangement links TRBV6-6 to TRBJ2-1; D not certain. The sequencing input was lung tumor tissue. The clonotype was recovered from a human donor with non-small cell lung cancer. The CDR3, as DNA: TGTGCCAGCAGTTACCCCAACAATGAGCAGTTCTTC. Protein product: CASSYPNNEQFF.